This T cell receptor beta chain is from a study of radiation and T cells in renal cell carcinoma. Study observations and caveats: From baseline, blood top tumor clonotypes peaked at 2 weeks post-radiation.

About this clone itself: Its antigen remains unknown.

The germline V gene has CDR1 SGHVS and CDR2 FNYEAQ. The CDR3 has 16 amino acids. After removal of 5 bases from V and 4 bases from J, the junction contained 13 bases not matched to a gene. Method: immunoSEQ multiplex PCR; TCRdb's copy keeps in-frame clones and lacks some. Of about 150,000 clones listed, 87% are singletons. Time point: blood 2 weeks post-SBRT. Treatment defined: 15 Gy SBRT to primary tumor, nephrectomy 4 weeks later. After SBRT, blood was collected at 2 and 4 weeks, plus baseline. The tumor was a clear cell renal cell carcinoma. The chain uses TRBV7-6 and TRBJ1-2; 7 bases map to TRBD1. This receptor was taken from a woman aged 50 to 65 with renal cell carcinoma. The sample consisted of blood, taken from a patient whose treatment included radiotherapy and nephrectomy. CDR3 sequence reads: CASSPRGGPQGYGYTF. The CDR3, as DNA: TGTGCCAGCAGCCCAAGAGGGGGCCCCCAGGGCTATGGCTACACCTTC.